These T cell receptor beta chains were read from a single sample in a study of blood T cells in healthy people across ages. MiXCR was run by TCRdb on the 5' RACE reads, yielding one entry per CDR3 protein. The sample has 790,000 or so distinct CDR3 sequences; 35% to 50% are singletons. The sample was blood. These receptors were obtained from a man at least 80 years old in good health. Each CDR3 is given with its conserved first and last residue. The order of the fields is J gene, clone size, V gene, D gene, CDR3 DNA, CDR3 protein. D genes are given only for firm matches. The size entry is marked missing in some rows and otherwise reads once, few, many or a size class.

>TRBJ1-5|.|TRBV30|.
TGTGCCTGGAGTGAGGGAGGACTCAATCAGCCCCAGCATTTT
CAWSEGGLNQPQHF
>TRBJ1-4|few|TRBV20-1|.
TGCAGTGCTAGAGATGGGCAGGGGATTGGTGAAAAACTGTTTTTT
CSARDGQGIGEKLFF
>TRBJ2-5|few|TRBV20-1|.
TGCAGTGCTAGAGTGTCAGGGGTGGAGACCCAGTACTTC
CSARVSGVETQYF
>TRBJ2-7|few|TRBV2|.
TGTGCCAGCAGTGCGGAGTCTTCCTACGAGCAGTACTTC
CASSAESSYEQYF
>TRBJ1-1|.|TRBV29-1|TRBD1
TGCAGCGTGCGGACAGGGGTGGGCACTGAAGCTTTCTTT
CSVRTGVGTEAFF
>TRBJ2-2|.|TRBV12-3/TRBV12-4|TRBD1
TGTGCCAGCACCCACTCGACAGGGGCGAACACCGGGGAGCTGTTTTTT
CASTHSTGANTGELFF
>TRBJ2-7|.|TRBV5-1|TRBD1
TGCGCCAGCAGTTTACGACAGGGATCTAACTACGAGCAGTACTTC
CASSLRQGSNYEQYF
>TRBJ2-1|.|TRBV6-5|.
TGTGCCAGCAGTAGACTAGGGTTATCCTACAATGAGCAGTTCTTC
CASSRLGLSYNEQFF
>TRBJ2-3|.|TRBV28|.
TGTGCCAGCAGTTTTTTGGGATCGACTAGCACAGATACGCAGTATTTT
CASSFLGSTSTDTQYF
>TRBJ2-1|few|TRBV7-2|.
TGTGCCAGCAGCTTTACCTCCTATGAGCAGTTCTTC
CASSFTSYEQFF
>TRBJ2-5|.|TRBV7-2|TRBD1
TGTGCCAGCAGCCGACAGGGGGGTCCAGAGACCCAGTACTTC
CASSRQGGPETQYF
>TRBJ2-1|.|TRBV24-1|TRBD2
TGTGCCACCAGTGACGTACCCGGGACTAGCGGGGGGCTAAATGAGCAGTTCTTC
CATSDVPGTSGGLNEQFF
>TRBJ2-3|few|TRBV3-1|.
TGTGCCAGCAGTGGCTTAACTAGCACAGATACGCAGTATTTT
CASSGLTSTDTQYF
>TRBJ2-7|.|TRBV15|TRBD2
TGTGCCACCAGCAGAGGCGGGAGCTCCTACGAGCAGTACTTC
CATSRGGSSYEQYF
>TRBJ2-5|few|TRBV4-3|TRBD2
TGCGCCAGCAGCCAACCGACTAGCAGGAGGAGCTCCGAGACCCAGTACTTC
CASSQPTSRRSSETQYF